This paragraph covers one T cell receptor beta chain sequence. The entry originates in a study of cytomegalovirus exposure and HLA in healthy donors. The CDR3 length is 13 residues. Losses at the gene ends were 6 bases for V and 8 bases for J; bases not matched to a gene: 9. Germline V gives CDR1 LNHDA, CDR2 SQIVND (reference sequence). The PCR ran on 60 Vbeta and 13 Jbeta primers. The repertoire was sequenced with immunoSEQ multiplex PCR; TCRdb's copy has only in-frame clones and lacks some. This table lists roughly 53,000 clones. The source of this sequence is a female donor in good health and CMV-seronegative. The chain links TRBV19 to TRBJ2-7; 8 bases align to TRBD1. Material for sequencing was PBMCs. The CDR3 reads CASSRTGTPQQYF. CDR3 coding DNA: TGTGCCAGTAGCAGGACAGGGACCCCCCAGCAGTACTTC. The full variable domain, in which reference TRBV19 and TRBJ2-7 provide the parts outside the CDR3, is DGGITQSPKYLFRKEGQNVTLSCEQNLNHDAMYWYRQDPGQGLRLIYYSQIVNDFQKGDIAEGYSVSREKKESFPLTVTSAQKNPTAFYLCASSRTGTPQQYFGPGTRLTVT.